This T cell receptor (beta chain) stems from a study of identical twins. Findings and caveats of the study: With abundant cord blood beta clonotypes, insertions were fewer; memory repertoires showed no such pattern. Cross-sectional statistical analysis was relied on for the conclusions, without the same donors being followed.

The CDR3 is 15 residues long. V was shortened by 0 bases and J by 7 bases, with 13 bases between the two germline ends. Addition of a universal primer site occurred through template switching, and cDNA carried unique molecular identifiers. From the 5' RACE reads, TCRdb called clonotypes with MiXCR, one entry per CDR3 protein. The sample includes 300,000 to 400,000 distinct CDR3 sequences, 7% to 9.5% of them seen just once. This clonotype appeared many times. Antigen: not known. Sequenced sample: naive T cells sorted from blood. The chain carries TRBV12-3 or TRBV12-4 and TRBJ2-1; tentatively, D is TRBD1 (7 bases). The receptor comes from a woman between 50 and 59 years old in good health. The DNA for the CDR3 is TGTGCCAGCAGTTTAGCGATTCAGGGGGGTAATGAGCAGTTCTTC. Protein sequence: CASSLAIQGGNEQFF.